The source of this T cell receptor beta chain is a study of beta chain features in type 1 diabetes. On this clone: The antigen remains undetermined.

Study outcomes and limitations: In type 1 diabetes patients, VDJ junctions had fewer insertions; deletions at these junctions were more frequent. TCRB repertoires of naive, central memory and Treg cells appeared more similar among patients than among healthy donors.

TCRB transcripts that were expressed got sequenced, as all of the isolated RNA had been reverse transcribed. The average read count of naive, central memory and regulatory T cell samples was a few million. Data came from immunoSEQ multiplex PCR; TCRdb stores just in-frame clones and leaves some out. This table holds a few hundred thousand clones, approximately 28% found once. Sequences were obtained from naive CD4+ T cells from blood. The receptor was derived from a man younger than 30 in good health.

The CDR3 loop is CASSPETSGRKNEQFF. The CDR3 DNA reads TGTGCCAGCTCACCCGAGACTAGCGGGAGAAAGAATGAGCAGTTCTTC. V is TRBV18 and J is TRBJ2-1; 12 bases fit TRBD2. The CDR3 loop spans 16 amino acids. Germline values: CDR1 KGHSH, CDR2 LQKENI. The V segment lost 3 bases and the J segment 7 bases; nucleotides outside the gene matches: 7. The variable domain in full, completed from reference TRBV18 and TRBJ2-1, reads NAGVMQNPRHLVRRRGQEARLRCSPMKGHSHVYWYRQLPEEGLKFMVYLQKENIIDESGMPKERFSAEFPKEGPSILRIQQVVRGDSAAYFCASSPETSGRKNEQFFGPGTRLTVL.